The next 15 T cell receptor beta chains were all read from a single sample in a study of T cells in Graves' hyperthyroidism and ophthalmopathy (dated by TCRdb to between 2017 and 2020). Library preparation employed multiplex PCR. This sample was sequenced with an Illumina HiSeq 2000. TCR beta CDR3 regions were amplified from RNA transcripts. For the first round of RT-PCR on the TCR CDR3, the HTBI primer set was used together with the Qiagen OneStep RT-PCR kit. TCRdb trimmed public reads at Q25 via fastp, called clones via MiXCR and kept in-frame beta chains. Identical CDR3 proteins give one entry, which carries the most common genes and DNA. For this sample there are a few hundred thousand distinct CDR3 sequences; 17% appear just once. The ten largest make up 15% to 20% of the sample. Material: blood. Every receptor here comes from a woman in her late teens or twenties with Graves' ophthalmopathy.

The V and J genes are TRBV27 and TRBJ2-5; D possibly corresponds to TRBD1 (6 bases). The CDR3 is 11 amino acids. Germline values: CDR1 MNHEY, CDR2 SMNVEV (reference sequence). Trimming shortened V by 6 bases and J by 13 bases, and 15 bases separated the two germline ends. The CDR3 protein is CASSQGLNLYF. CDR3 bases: TGTGCCAGCAGCCAGGGGCTAAATCTGTACTTC.

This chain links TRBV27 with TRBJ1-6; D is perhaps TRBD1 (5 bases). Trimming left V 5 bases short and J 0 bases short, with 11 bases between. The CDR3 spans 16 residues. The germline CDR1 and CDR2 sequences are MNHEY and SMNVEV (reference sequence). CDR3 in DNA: TGTGCCAGCAGTCCATCAGGGATCTCCTATAATTCACCCCTCCACTTT. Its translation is CASSPSGISYNSPLHF.

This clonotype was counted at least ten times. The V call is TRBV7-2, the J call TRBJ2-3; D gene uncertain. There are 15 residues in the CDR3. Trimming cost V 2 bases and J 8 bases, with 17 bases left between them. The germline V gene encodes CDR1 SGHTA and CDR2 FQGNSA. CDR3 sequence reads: CASSLRSRRMGTQYF. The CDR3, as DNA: TGTGCCAGCAGCTTAAGGTCTAGAAGGATGGGTACGCAGTATTTT. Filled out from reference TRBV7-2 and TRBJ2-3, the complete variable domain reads GAGVSQSPSNKVTEKGKDVELRCDPISGHTALYWYRQSLGQGLEFLIYFQGNSAPDKSGLPSDRFSAERTGGSVSTLTIQRTQQEDSAVYLCASSLRSRRMGTQYFGPGTRLTVL.

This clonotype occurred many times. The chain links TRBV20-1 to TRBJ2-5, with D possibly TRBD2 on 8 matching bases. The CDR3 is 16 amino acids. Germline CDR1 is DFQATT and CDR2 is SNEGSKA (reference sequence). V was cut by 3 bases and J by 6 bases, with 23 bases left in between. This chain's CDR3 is CSARYRGLGPLQTQYF. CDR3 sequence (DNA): TGCAGTGCTAGGTACAGGGGACTAGGACCCCTTCAGACCCAGTACTTC.

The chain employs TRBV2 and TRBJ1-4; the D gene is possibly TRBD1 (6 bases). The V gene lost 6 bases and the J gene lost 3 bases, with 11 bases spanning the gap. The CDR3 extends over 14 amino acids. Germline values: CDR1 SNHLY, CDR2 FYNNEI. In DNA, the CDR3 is TGTGCCAGCAGCCAACAGGGACCTAATGAAAAACTGTTTTTT. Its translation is CASSQQGPNEKLFF. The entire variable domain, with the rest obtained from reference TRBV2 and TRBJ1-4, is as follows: EPEVTQTPSHQVTQMGQEVILRCVPISNHLYFYWYRQILGQKVEFLVSFYNNEISEKSEIFDDQFSVERPDGSNFTLKIRSTKLEDSAMYFCASSQQGPNEKLFFGSGTQLSVL.

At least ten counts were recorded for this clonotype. The CDR3 here is CASSFWAGAKDEQFF. For the CDR3, the DNA is TGCGCCAGCAGCTTCTGGGCGGGAGCGAAGGATGAGCAGTTCTTC. The genes are TRBV5-1 and TRBJ2-1, with 7 nucleotides matching TRBD2. The germline gives CDR1 SGHRS, CDR2 YFSETQ. The CDR3 length is 15 residues. J lost 8 bases, V lost 2 bases, and 10 bases had no gene match.

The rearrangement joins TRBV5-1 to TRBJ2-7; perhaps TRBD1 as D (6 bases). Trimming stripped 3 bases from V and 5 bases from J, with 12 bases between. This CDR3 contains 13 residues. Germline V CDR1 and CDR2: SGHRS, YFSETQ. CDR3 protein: CASSSGTFDEQYF. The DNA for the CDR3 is TGCGCCAGCAGCTCCGGGACATTCGACGAGCAGTACTTC.

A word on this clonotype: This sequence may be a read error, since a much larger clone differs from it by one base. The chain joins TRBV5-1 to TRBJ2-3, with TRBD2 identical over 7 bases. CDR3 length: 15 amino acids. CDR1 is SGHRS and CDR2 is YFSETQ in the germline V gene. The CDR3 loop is CASSETGGFTDTQYF. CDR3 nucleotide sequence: TGTGCCAGCAGTGAAACGGGGGGTTTCACAGATACGCAGTATTTT.

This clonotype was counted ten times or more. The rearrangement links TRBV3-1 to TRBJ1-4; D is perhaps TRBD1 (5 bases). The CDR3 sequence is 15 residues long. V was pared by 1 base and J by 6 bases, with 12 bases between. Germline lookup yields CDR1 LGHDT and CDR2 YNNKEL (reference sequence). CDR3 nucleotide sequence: TGTGCCAGCAGCCAAGGCGGGGGTCGTGATGAAAAACTGTTTTTT. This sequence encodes CASSQGGGRDEKLFF.

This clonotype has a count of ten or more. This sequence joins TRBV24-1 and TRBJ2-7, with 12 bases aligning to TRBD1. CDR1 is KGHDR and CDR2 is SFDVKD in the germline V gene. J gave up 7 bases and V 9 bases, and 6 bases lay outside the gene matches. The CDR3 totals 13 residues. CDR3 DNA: TGTGCCACCGAGGGACAGGGGGCGCGGGAGCAGTACTTC. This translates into CATEGQGAREQYF.

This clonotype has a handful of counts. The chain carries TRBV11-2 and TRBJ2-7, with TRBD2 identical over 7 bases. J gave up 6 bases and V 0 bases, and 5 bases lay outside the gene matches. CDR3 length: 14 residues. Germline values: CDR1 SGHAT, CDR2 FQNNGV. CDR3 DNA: TGTGCCAGCAGCTTAGAGGGGGGGAGGGGCGAGCAGTACTTC. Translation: CASSLEGGRGEQYF.

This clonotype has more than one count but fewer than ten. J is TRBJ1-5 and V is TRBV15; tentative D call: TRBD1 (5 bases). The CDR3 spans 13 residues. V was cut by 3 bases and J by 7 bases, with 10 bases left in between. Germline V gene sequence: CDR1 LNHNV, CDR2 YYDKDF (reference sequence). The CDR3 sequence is CATSRGLRQPQHF. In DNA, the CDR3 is TGTGCCACCAGCAGGGGGCTTAGGCAGCCCCAGCATTTT.

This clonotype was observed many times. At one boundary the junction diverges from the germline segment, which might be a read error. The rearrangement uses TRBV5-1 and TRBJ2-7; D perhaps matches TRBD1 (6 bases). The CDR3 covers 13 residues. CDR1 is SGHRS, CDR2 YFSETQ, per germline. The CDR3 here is CASSLGHSYEQYF. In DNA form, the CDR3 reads TGTGCCAGCAGTTTGGGACACTCCTACGAGCAGTACTTC.

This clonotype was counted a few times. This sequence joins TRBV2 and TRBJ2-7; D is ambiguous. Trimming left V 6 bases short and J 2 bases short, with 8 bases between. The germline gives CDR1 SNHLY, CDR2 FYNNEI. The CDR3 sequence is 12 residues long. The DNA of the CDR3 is TGTGCCAGCAGGCCGGGTACCTACGAGCAGTACTTC. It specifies CASRPGTYEQYF.

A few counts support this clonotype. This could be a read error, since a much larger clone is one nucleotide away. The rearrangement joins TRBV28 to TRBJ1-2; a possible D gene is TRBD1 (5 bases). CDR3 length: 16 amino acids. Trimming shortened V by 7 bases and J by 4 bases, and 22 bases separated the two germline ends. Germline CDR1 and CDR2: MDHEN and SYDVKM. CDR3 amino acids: CASITPKTEYAYGYTF. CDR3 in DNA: TGTGCCAGCATTACCCCTAAGACAGAGTACGCCTATGGCTACACCTTC.